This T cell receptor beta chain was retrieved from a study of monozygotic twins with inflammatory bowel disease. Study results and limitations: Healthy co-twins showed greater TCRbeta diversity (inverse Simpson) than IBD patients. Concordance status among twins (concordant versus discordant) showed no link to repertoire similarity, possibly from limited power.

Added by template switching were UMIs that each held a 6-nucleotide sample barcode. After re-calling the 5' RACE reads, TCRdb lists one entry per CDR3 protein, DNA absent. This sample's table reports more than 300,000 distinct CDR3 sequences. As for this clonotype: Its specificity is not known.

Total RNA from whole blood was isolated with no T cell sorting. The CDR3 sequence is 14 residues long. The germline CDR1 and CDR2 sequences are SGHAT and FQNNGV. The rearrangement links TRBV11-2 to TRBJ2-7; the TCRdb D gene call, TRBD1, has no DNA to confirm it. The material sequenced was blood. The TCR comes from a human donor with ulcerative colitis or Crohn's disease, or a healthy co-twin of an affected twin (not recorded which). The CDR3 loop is CASSLTGRPYEQYF.